What follows are 16 T cell receptor beta chains derived from one specimen sequenced in a study of cytomegalovirus exposure and HLA in healthy donors. The PCR had 60 Vbeta and 13 Jbeta primers. Using immunoSEQ multiplex PCR, the repertoire was profiled, and TCRdb retains in-frame clones only, with some absent. The sample yields some 70,000 clones, around 81% seen once. The sequenced sample consisted of PBMCs. Receptors were obtained from a man in his fifties in good health and CMV-seronegative.

The rearrangement links TRBV28 to TRBJ2-7; D perhaps matches TRBD2 (6 bases). The germline V gene encodes CDR1 MDHEN and CDR2 SYDVKM. V was cut by 3 bases and J by 8 bases, with 8 bases left in between. The CDR3 totals 11 residues. The CDR3 here is CASSLAGQQYF. Written as DNA, the CDR3 is TGTGCCAGCAGTTTGGCGGGACAGCAGTACTTC.

This clone has only one observation. The DNA for the CDR3 is TGTGCCAGCAGCCCCCCTCGTTCTAGCACAGATACGCAGTATTTT. Translating gives CASSPPRSSTDTQYF. The chain employs TRBV5-5 and TRBJ2-3; no firm D call. Per germline, CDR1 SGHKS and CDR2 YYEKEE (reference sequence). The CDR3 covers 15 residues. V was cut by 4 bases and J by 0 bases, with 12 bases left in between.

The rearrangement joins TRBV19 to TRBJ2-2, with D maybe TRBD2 (6 bases). Trimming left V 5 bases short and J 6 bases short, with 16 bases between. The CDR3 runs to 15 residues. The germline V gene encodes CDR1 LNHDA and CDR2 SQIVND (reference sequence). CDR3 amino acids: CASSVSLAVAGELFF. For the CDR3, the DNA is TGTGCCAGTAGTGTATCTTTAGCGGTGGCCGGGGAGCTGTTTTTT.

The V gene is TRBV19, the J gene TRBJ2-7, with 10 bases aligning to TRBD1. The CDR3 is 15 amino acids. J gave up 2 bases and V 4 bases, and 5 bases lay outside the gene matches. Per germline, CDR1 LNHDA and CDR2 SQIVND (reference sequence). Here the CDR3 DNA reads TGTGCCAGTAGTAGAGACAGGGGGCCCCCCTACGAGCAGTACTTC. Encoded protein: CASSRDRGPPYEQYF.

This clone was counted between two and nine times. The gene calls are TRBV5-1 and TRBJ2-7; 9 bases agree with TRBD1. J gave up 2 bases and V 4 bases, and 16 bases lay outside the gene matches. The CDR3 consists of 18 residues. In germline, CDR1 is SGHRS, CDR2 YFSETQ. In nucleotides, the CDR3 is TGCGCCAGCAGCGGGGACAGGGTCGGCCACCCTAAAACCTACGAGCAGTACTTC. As protein: CASSGDRVGHPKTYEQYF.

The chain couples TRBV11-2 to TRBJ1-1; 9 nucleotides agree with TRBD1. The germline V gene encodes CDR1 SGHAT and CDR2 FQNNGV. With 5 bases clipped from V and 1 base from J, the junction kept 14 bases outside the gene matches. This CDR3 region has 18 residues. CDR3 sequence (DNA): TGTGCCAGCAGCCCTTCCACGACGACAGGGGGTAAGAACACTGAAGCTTTCTTT. The encoded protein is CASSPSTTTGGKNTEAFF. The variable domain in full, completed from reference TRBV11-2 and TRBJ1-1, reads EAGVAQSPRYKIIEKRQSVAFWCNPISGHATLYWYQQILGQGPKLLIQFQNNGVVDDSQLPKDRFSAERLKGVDSTLKIQPAKLEDSAVYLCASSPSTTTGGKNTEAFFGQGTRLTVV.

This chain joins TRBV4-1 and TRBJ1-6; 9 nucleotides match TRBD1. CDR1 and CDR2 (germline): MGHRA, YSYEKL. The CDR3 totals 18 residues. The trim removed 2 bases at V and 1 base at J, leaving 6 bases unmatched. The CDR3, as DNA: TGCGCCAGCAGCCAACAGACAGGGGGTACATCCTATAATTCACCCCTCCACTTT. This translates into CASSQQTGGTSYNSPLHF.

CDR3 loop: CAWSVGGGGANVLTF. CDR3 bases: TGTGCCTGGAGTGTAGGGGGTGGTGGGGCCAACGTCCTGACTTTC. V is TRBV30 and J is TRBJ2-6, with D tentatively TRBD1 (6 bases). Trimming pared 0 bases from V and 3 bases from J, leaving 9 bases between. Germline loops: CDR1 GTSNPN, CDR2 SVGIG (reference sequence). The CDR3 is 15 amino acids.

The chain's CDR3 is CASSPKQGGYNEQFF. CDR3 DNA: TGTGCCAGCAGTCCTAAGCAGGGGGGCTACAATGAGCAGTTCTTC. The chain joins TRBV27 to TRBJ2-1; D may be TRBD1 (7 bases). This CDR3 has 15 residues. Trimming pared 5 bases from V and 3 bases from J, leaving 14 bases between. CDR1 is MNHEY, CDR2 SMNVEV, per germline (reference sequence).

Only one count was recorded for this clone. The chain is built from TRBV2 and TRBJ1-1, with a possible D match to TRBD1 (5 bases). The CDR3 loop spans 15 amino acids. V was cut by 6 bases and J by 3 bases, with 17 bases left in between. The V gene's germline CDR1 is SNHLY and CDR2 FYNNEI. DNA of the CDR3: TGTGCCAGCAGGCGGGGGAATCAGGGAGACACTGAAGCTTTCTTT. Translated: CASRRGNQGDTEAFF.

This clone was seen a handful of times. The rearrangement links TRBV6-6 to TRBJ1-1; D is perhaps TRBD1 (6 bases). The CDR3 totals 14 residues. V lost 2 bases and J 4 bases, leaving 11 bases between the germline ends. Germline V gene lookup returns CDR1 MNHNY and CDR2 SVGAGI (reference sequence). In nucleotides, the CDR3 is TGTGCCAGCAGTTACGAGGGGGTGGTCACTGAAGCTTTCTTT. This sequence encodes CASSYEGVVTEAFF.

The CDR3 nucleotides read TGTGCCAGCAGCTTGACAGGGGGCCGAAACTATGGCTACACCTTC. Its translation: CASSLTGGRNYGYTF. This sequence joins TRBV11-2 and TRBJ1-2, with 10 bases lining up with TRBD1. J gave up 2 bases and V 3 bases, and 3 bases lay outside the gene matches. There are 15 residues in the CDR3. Germline assignment: CDR1 SGHAT and CDR2 FQNNGV.

This chain uses TRBV25-1 with TRBJ2-7; no firm D call. The V end lost 5 bases, the J end lost 3 bases, and 8 bases lay between the germline ends. CDR1 is MGHDK, CDR2 SYGVNS, per germline. The CDR3 runs 12 residues. The CDR3 loop is CASSSPYYEQYF. In DNA, the CDR3 is TGTGCCAGCAGTTCACCCTACTACGAGCAGTACTTC.

The V call is TRBV5-1, the J call TRBJ2-7, with D possibly matching TRBD1 (5 bases). The ends were cut back, 5 bases at V and 5 bases at J, with 14 bases in the middle. The CDR3 is 13 residues long. The germline V gene encodes CDR1 SGHRS and CDR2 YFSETQ. The CDR3 nucleotides are TGCGCCAGCAGAAAAACAGGTCAGAACGAGCAGTACTTC. This codes for CASRKTGQNEQYF.

CDR3 coding DNA: TGTGCCAGCAGCTCCAGGGTTCAACGAAACACCATATATTTT. Translated, it gives CASSSRVQRNTIYF. The chain employs TRBV5-8 and TRBJ1-3; D perhaps matches TRBD1 (5 bases). The CDR3 extends over 14 amino acids. V dropped 3 bases and J dropped 5 bases, with 12 bases sitting between them. The germline V gene encodes CDR1 SGHTS and CDR2 YDEGEE.

The chain uses TRBV5-1 and TRBJ2-7; a weak D match, TRBD2 (5 bases). CDR3 length: 14 amino acids. In germline, CDR1 is SGHRS, CDR2 YFSETQ. Trimming took 9 bases from V and 3 from J, leaving 19 bases between them. CDR3 region: CATFLSPGNYEQYF. In DNA, the CDR3 is TGCGCCACCTTTTTATCCCCCGGGAACTACGAGCAGTACTTC. Full variable domain (missing parts from reference TRBV5-1 and TRBJ2-7): KAGVTQTPRYLIKTRGQQVTLSCSPISGHRSVSWYQQTPGQGLQFLFEYFSETQRNKGNFPGRFSGRQFSNSRSEMNVSTLELGDSALYLCATFLSPGNYEQYFGPGTRLTVT.